A selection of T cell receptor beta chains follows, all from one sample in a study of CD8+CD57+ T cells in acquired aplastic anemia. TCRdb analysed the reads with MiXCR anew, one entry per CDR3 protein. Of more than 250,000 distinct CDR3 sequences in the sample, roughly 80% were seen once. Material: sorted CD4+, CD8+, or CD8+CD57+ T cells (not recorded which) from PBMCs. The receptors here all came from a human donor with aplastic anemia. CDR3s include the opening cysteine and the closing phenylalanine or tryptophan.

TRBV7-9,15,TRBJ1-2,CASSSGTGTRYGYTF
TRBV7-9,16,TRBJ2-3,CASSLVVGTLGDTQYF
TRBV10-2,14,TRBJ1-1,CASSLQGAHTEAFF
TRBV2,14,TRBJ1-6,CASSPLGEGEPLHF
TRBV5-1,14,TRBJ2-3,CASSFTGDPNTQYF
TRBV7-9,14,TRBJ1-1,CASSYYSSSGEAFF
TRBV6-5,15,TRBJ2-7,CASSYSSGAVYEQYF
TRBV7-3,12,TRBJ2-4,CASGRAGNIVYF
TRBV9,16,TRBJ2-1,CASSFSGFGRNDEQFF
TRBV9,16,TRBJ2-1,CASSDEGGNGQDEQFF
TRBV4-1,14,TRBJ1-2,CASSQEGLDYGYTF
TRBV7-9,13,TRBJ2-3,CASGLGGGETRCF
TRBV7-3,13,TRBJ1-1,CASSLTSHTEAFF